These T cell receptor beta chains were read from a single sample in a study of OX40 agonist ivuxolimab in advanced cancers. Using immunoSEQ multiplex PCR, the repertoire was profiled, and TCRdb retains in-frame clones only, with some absent. The table lists about 82,000 clones, roughly 86% of them singletons. The source material was CD4+ or CD8+ T cells sorted from blood, sampled in a trial of the OX40 agonist ivuxolimab. These receptors were collected from an adult with an advanced solid tumor such as melanoma, head and neck, liver or kidney cancer. Each CDR3 is given with its conserved first and last residue.

J gene: TRBJ2-1
V gene: TRBV18
CDR3 protein: CASSPPGTSGYNEQFF

J gene: TRBJ2-7
V gene: TRBV10-3
CDR3 protein: CAIAGTSEPYEQYF

J gene: TRBJ1-5
V gene: TRBV6-5
CDR3 protein: CASSYSRDSNQPQHF

J gene: TRBJ2-7
V gene: TRBV11-2
CDR3 protein: CASSKTGALSSYEQYF

J gene: TRBJ2-1
V gene: TRBV29-1
CDR3 protein: CSVEPLVRSNEQFF

J gene: TRBJ1-4
V gene: TRBV28
CDR3 protein: CATRVRDEKLFF

J gene: TRBJ2-5
V gene: TRBV27
CDR3 protein: CASSLLAGGPKTQYF

J gene: TRBJ2-7
V gene: TRBV15
CDR3 protein: CATSRDRGPYEQYF

J gene: TRBJ2-1
V gene: TRBV11-2
CDR3 protein: CASSPLAGLSNEQFF

J gene: TRBJ2-1
V gene: TRBV6-5
CDR3 protein: CASSRLAEQFF

J gene: TRBJ2-7
V gene: TRBV6-5
CDR3 protein: CASRRLVYEQYF

J gene: TRBJ1-1
V gene: TRBV5-4
CDR3 protein: CASTLGGLEAFF

J gene: TRBJ2-7
V gene: TRBV29-1
CDR3 protein: CSVVLWETYEQYF

J gene: TRBJ2-1
V gene: TRBV2
CDR3 protein: CASSQDSYNEQFF

J gene: TRBJ1-3
V gene: TRBV5-4
CDR3 protein: CASSSAAGNTIYF

J gene: TRBJ2-7
V gene: TRBV25-1
CDR3 protein: CASSEERGTSLYEQYF

J gene: TRBJ2-2
V gene: TRBV18
CDR3 protein: CASSPMGTSGTTGELFF

J gene: TRBJ1-2
V gene: TRBV6-5
CDR3 protein: CASSYGPGAGGYTF

J gene: TRBJ1-1
V gene: TRBV6-1
CDR3 protein: CASSVRQGETEAFF

J gene: TRBJ1-3
V gene: TRBV5-1
CDR3 protein: CASSFSGNTIYF

J gene: TRBJ2-2
V gene: TRBV7-2
CDR3 protein: CASSPLAGVGGELFF

J gene: TRBJ2-1
V gene: TRBV18
CDR3 protein: CASSPPSGLSYNEQFF

J gene: TRBJ2-7
V gene: TRBV1
CDR3 protein: CTSSQKRRADQRHEQYF

J gene: TRBJ1-2
V gene: TRBV12-2
CDR3 protein: CASRLEGTDGYTF